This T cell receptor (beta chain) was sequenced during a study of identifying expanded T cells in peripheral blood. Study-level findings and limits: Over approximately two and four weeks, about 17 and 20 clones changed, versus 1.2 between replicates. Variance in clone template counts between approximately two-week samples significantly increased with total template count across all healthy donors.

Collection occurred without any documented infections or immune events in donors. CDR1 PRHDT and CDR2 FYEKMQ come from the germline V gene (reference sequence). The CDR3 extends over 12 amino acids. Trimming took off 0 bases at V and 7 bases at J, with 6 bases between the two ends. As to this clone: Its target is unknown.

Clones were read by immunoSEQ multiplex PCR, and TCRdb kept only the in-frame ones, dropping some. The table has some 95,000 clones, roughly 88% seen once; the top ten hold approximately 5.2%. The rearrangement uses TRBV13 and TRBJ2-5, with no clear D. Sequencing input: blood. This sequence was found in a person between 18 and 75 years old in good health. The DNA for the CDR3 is TGTGCCAGCAGCTTAGGGTATGCGACCCAGTACTTC. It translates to CASSLGYATQYF.